The clone carrying this TCR beta chain was found a few times. The sample belongs to a study of T cells in Graves' hyperthyroidism and ophthalmopathy. Per germline, CDR1 MNHEY and CDR2 SVGEGT. The CDR3 consists of 15 residues. V dropped 3 bases and J dropped 5; count of bases not matched to a gene: 9. Template material for amplifying TCR beta CDR3 regions consisted of RNA transcripts. The primer set for the first-round RT-PCR of the TCR CDR3 was HTBI. TCRdb analysed the multiplex PCR reads with MiXCR anew, one entry per CDR3 protein. This sample has 350,000 to 400,000 distinct CDR3 sequences, with about a fifth found just once.

The V and J genes are TRBV6-2 or TRBV6-3 and TRBJ1-2; 7 bases agree with TRBD1. The receptor comes from a woman under 30 with Graves' hyperthyroidism. Sequencing used blood. The DNA for the CDR3 is TGTGCCAGCAGTTATACGAGACAGGGCGTATATGGCTACACCTTC. It codes for CASSYTRQGVYGYTF.